This T cell receptor beta chain was identified in a study of T-cell reconstitution after alpha-beta-depleted transplantation in children. Points on this clonotype: Its target is unknown.

Trimming stripped 0 bases from V and 0 bases from J, with 6 bases between. The CDR3 has 14 residues. CDR1 LNHNV and CDR2 YYDKDF come from the germline V gene (reference sequence). Study-wide results and caveats: In some patients, recipient T cells and intrathymic progenitors surviving conditioning explained high day-60 diversity.

Preparation of the TCRbeta library was carried out with unique molecular identifiers. TCRdb processed the PCR reads anew with MiXCR; each CDR3 protein has one entry. The repertoire holds tens of thousands of distinct CDR3 sequences, with 18% as singletons. This specimen consisted of PBMCs, mostly from graft donor cells, obtained 60 days after TCRalphabeta/CD19-depleted stem cell transplant. The chain couples TRBV15 to TRBJ2-7; D is uncertain. The TCR originated in a male patient aged 2-10 years who had a stem cell transplant for acute lymphoblastic leukemia, so the T cells may come from the graft donor. The CDR3 bases are TGTGCCACCAGCAGAGATTTCGGCTCCTACGAGCAGTACTTC. It translates to CATSRDFGSYEQYF.